These 30 T cell receptor beta chains were all obtained from the same sample, sequenced in a study of cytomegalovirus exposure and HLA in healthy donors. PCR primers comprised 60 Vbeta and 13 Jbeta primers. Assay used: immunoSEQ multiplex PCR; TCRdb lists only in-frame clones, some missing. Counted here are some 150,000 clones, around 85% occurring once; the ten biggest clones make up less than 1.5%. Material for sequencing was PBMCs. The receptors were gathered from a female donor in good health and CMV-seronegative.

This clone occurred once. The V gene is TRBV6-5, the J gene TRBJ2-4; no clear D gene. V lost 6 bases and J lost 8, with 8 bases in between. CDR3 length: 11 amino acids. CDR1 is MNHEY and CDR2 is SVGAGI in the germline V gene. This chain's CDR3 is CASRGIDIQYF. In DNA form, the CDR3 reads TGTGCCAGCAGGGGCATAGACATTCAGTACTTC.

The rearrangement links TRBV28 to TRBJ1-4, with D uncertain. The germline V gene has CDR1 MDHEN and CDR2 SYDVKM. Trimming took 10 bases from V and 8 from J, leaving 14 bases between them. CDR3 length equals 12 residues. DNA for the CDR3: TGTGCCACCGCGAGAGGTGTGGAAAAACTGTTTTTT. It is translated as CATARGVEKLFF.

This clone was seen more than once but under ten times. The final CDR3 position lacks the conserved phenylalanine or tryptophan, pointing to a likely read error. The DNA is left out, because the CDR3 cannot be placed on it with certainty; the CDR3 is given as TCRdb lists it. The V and J genes are TRBV29-1 and TRBJ1-2; no check of the table's D call, TRBD1, against the DNA was made. The germline V gene has CDR1 SQVTM and CDR2 ANQGSEA. The CDR3 length is 12 residues, termini included. The CDR3 is CSVEGKPLSYTV.

The chain combines TRBV29-1 with TRBJ2-1, with D unclear. CDR1 is SQVTM and CDR2 is ANQGSEA in the germline V gene. The CDR3 sequence is 11 residues long. Trimming took off 4 bases at V and 8 bases at J, with 9 bases between the two ends. CDR3 bases: TGCAGCGTTGCCCTCAGCGATGAGCAGTTCTTC. Its translation is CSVALSDEQFF.

This clone was seen once. This chain connects TRBV30 to TRBJ1-3, with D unresolved. The CDR3 spans 13 residues. Germline-derived CDR1 and CDR2 are GTSNPN and SVGIG (reference sequence). With 2 bases removed from V and 4 bases from J, the gap between germline ends came to 9 bases. This CDR3 reads CAWSNSAGNTIYF. The CDR3 region has the DNA TGTGCCTGGAGTAATAGTGCCGGAAACACCATATATTTT.

This chain links TRBV11-2 with TRBJ2-5; 8 positions agree with TRBD2. The V gene's germline CDR1 is SGHAT and CDR2 FQNNGV. V lost 5 bases, J lost 5 bases, and 7 bases stayed unmatched. This CDR3 region has 14 residues. CDR3 sequence reads: CASSPTSGGETQYF. The DNA of the CDR3 is TGTGCCAGCAGCCCCACTAGCGGAGGTGAGACCCAGTACTTC.

This clone came up once. This rearrangement joins TRBV5-1 to TRBJ2-7; TRBD1 might be the D (5 bases). CDR1 SGHRS and CDR2 YFSETQ come from the germline V gene. The CDR3 consists of 14 residues. Trimming took off 0 bases at V and 4 bases at J, with 11 bases between the two ends. The CDR3 loop is CASSLAAGRYEQYF. The CDR3 DNA reads as TGCGCCAGCAGCTTGGCGGCAGGGCGGTACGAGCAGTACTTC.

This chain links TRBV6-1 with TRBJ2-7; TRBD1 might be the D (5 bases). The germline CDR1 and CDR2 sequences are MNHNS and SASEGT. Trimming took off 1 base at V and 3 bases at J, with 13 bases between the two ends. This CDR3 has 15 residues. The chain's CDR3 is CASSEESNRYYEQYF. The DNA of the CDR3 is TGTGCCAGCAGTGAAGAGTCGAACAGGTACTACGAGCAGTACTTC.

This chain joins TRBV5-6 and TRBJ1-2; D is perhaps TRBD1 (6 bases). The germline V and J ends were trimmed by 5 bases and 5 bases, with 19 bases remaining between them. The CDR3 contains 15 residues. The germline V gene encodes CDR1 SGHDT and CDR2 YYEEEE. The CDR3 here is CASRLPGEGRYGYTF. The CDR3 DNA follows: TGTGCCAGCAGATTACCAGGGGAGGGACGATATGGCTACACCTTC.

The chain links TRBV13 to TRBJ2-5; the match to TRBD2 covers 12 bases. V gave up 3 bases and J gave up 5 bases; unmatched junction bases: 1. The CDR3 consists of 14 residues. Germline values: CDR1 PRHDT, CDR2 FYEKMQ (reference sequence). This chain's CDR3 is CASSFTSGGETQYF. Written as DNA, the CDR3 is TGTGCCAGCAGCTTTACTAGCGGGGGGGAGACCCAGTACTTC.

The V call is TRBV6-5, the J call TRBJ1-2; a weak D match, TRBD1 (6 bases). V lost 6 bases, J lost 5 bases, and 16 bases lay in between. This CDR3 contains 14 residues. The germline CDR1 and CDR2 sequences are MNHEY and SVGAGI. The CDR3 DNA sequence: TGTGCCAGCAGCCCCGGGACAATTCGGTATGGCTACACCTTC. Translating it yields CASSPGTIRYGYTF.

V and J are TRBV10-1 and TRBJ2-3; D perhaps matches TRBD2 (6 bases). The CDR3 is 14 amino acids. CDR1 WNHNN and CDR2 SYGVQD come from the germline V gene (reference sequence). V was shortened by 5 bases and J by 2 bases, with 11 bases between the two germline ends. The CDR3 reads CASSSGLYTDTQYF. CDR3 sequence (DNA): TGCGCCAGCAGTTCGGGACTTTACACAGATACGCAGTATTTT.

This clone appeared a few times. V and J are TRBV13 and TRBJ2-5, with D perhaps matching TRBD1 (6 bases). CDR3 length: 13 amino acids. Germline V gene data show CDR1 as PRHDT and CDR2 as FYEKMQ (reference sequence). V lost 3 bases, J lost 4 bases, and 9 bases lay in between. The CDR3 loop reads CASSFAGVETQYF. The CDR3 DNA reads TGTGCCAGCAGCTTTGCAGGGGTAGAGACCCAGTACTTC.

The chain recombines TRBV30 with TRBJ1-5; D gene ambiguous. Germline V gene data show CDR1 as GTSNPN and CDR2 as SVGIG (reference sequence). Deletions cut 7 bases from V and 0 bases from J, with 10 bases between. This CDR3 has 13 amino acids. The CDR3 nucleotides read TGTGCCTTGGGTTCGGGTAGCAATCAGCCCCAGCATTTT. The encoded protein is CALGSGSNQPQHF. The full variable domain, with the rest looked up from reference TRBV30 and TRBJ1-5, is SQTIHQWPATLVQPVGSPLSLECTVEGTSNPNLYWYRQAAGRGLQLLFYSVGIGQISSEVPQNLSASRPQDRQFILSSKKLLLSDSGFYLCALGSGSNQPQHFGDGTRLSIL.

This clone came up once. J is TRBJ1-1 and V is TRBV27; 7 nucleotides align to TRBD1. Looked up from germline, CDR1 is MNHEY and CDR2 is SMNVEV (reference sequence). V dropped 4 bases and J dropped 5; count of bases not matched to a gene: 7. The length of the CDR3 is 14 residues. CDR3 DNA: TGTGCCAGCAGTTCCGCCCACAGGGGTACTGAAGCTTTCTTT. This encodes CASSSAHRGTEAFF.

The chain couples TRBV5-1 to TRBJ1-2; D might be TRBD1 (5 bases). CDR1 is SGHRS, CDR2 YFSETQ, per germline. The CDR3 is 14 residues long. The V and J ends lost 4 bases and 6 bases respectively, with 16 bases between them. CDR3 nucleotides: TGCGCCAGCAGCCCCGGCGGGGGGGTCGATGGCTACACCTTC. Protein product: CASSPGGGVDGYTF.

This chain links TRBV30 with TRBJ2-7; 7 nucleotides line up with TRBD2. Germline V gives CDR1 GTSNPN, CDR2 SVGIG (reference sequence). The CDR3 runs 16 residues. V was clipped by 0 bases and J by 0 bases; unmatched bases: 8. This CDR3 is CAWSVLGGDSSYEQYF. The CDR3, as DNA: TGTGCCTGGAGTGTACTGGGAGGGGATTCCTCCTACGAGCAGTACTTC.

The V and J genes are TRBV10-2 and TRBJ2-7; 8 bases match TRBD2. The CDR3 covers 16 residues. Trimming took 5 bases from V and 0 from J; bases not matched to a gene: 9. CDR1 and CDR2 from the germline V gene are WSHSY and SAAADI. The CDR3 reads CASSPPSGLSSYEQYF. Written as DNA, the CDR3 is TGCGCCAGCAGTCCCCCTAGCGGGTTGAGCTCCTACGAGCAGTACTTC.

The rearrangement uses TRBV4-2 and TRBJ2-1; TRBD2 matches 11 bases. The CDR3 spans 15 residues. Germline assignment: CDR1 LGHNA and CDR2 YNFKEQ. V trimming: 4 bases; J trimming: 6 bases; junction bases outside the gene matches: 5. CDR3 residues: CASSLLAGDPNEQFF. In nucleotides, the CDR3 is TGTGCCAGCAGCCTACTAGCGGGAGACCCCAATGAGCAGTTCTTC.

The rearrangement uses TRBV25-1 and TRBJ2-7, with D tentatively TRBD1 (7 bases). V was cut by 6 bases and J by 4 bases, with 19 bases left in between. This CDR3 spans 15 amino acids. Germline V gives CDR1 MGHDK, CDR2 SYGVNS. The DNA for the CDR3 is TGTGCCAGCAGCCCAGGGACAGTTGGAGGGTACGAGCAGTACTTC. Amino acids: CASSPGTVGGYEQYF.

The CDR3 protein is CASSEPTPRLARRTDTQYF. For the CDR3, the DNA is TGTGCCAGCAGTGAACCCACCCCCCGACTAGCGCGCCGCACAGATACGCAGTATTTT. The J gene is TRBJ2-3, the V gene TRBV6-1, with 8 bases aligning to TRBD2. The CDR3 consists of 19 residues. Germline V CDR1 and CDR2: MNHNS, SASEGT. J was trimmed by 1 base and V by 2 bases; bases with no gene match: 14.

This chain joins TRBV7-9 and TRBJ1-4, with D hard to call. Germline values: CDR1 SEHNR, CDR2 FQNEAQ (reference sequence). The CDR3 is made up of 14 amino acids. Trimming pared 3 bases from V and 4 bases from J, leaving 9 bases between. The CDR3: CASSLSVSNEKLFF. CDR3 nucleotide sequence: TGTGCCAGCAGCTTGTCCGTCAGTAATGAAAAACTGTTTTTT. Looking up the rest from reference TRBV7-9 and TRBJ1-4 gives the full variable domain: DTGVSQNPRHKITKRGQNVTFRCDPISEHNRLYWYRQTLGQGPEFLTYFQNEAQLEKSRLLSDRFSAERPKGSFSTLEIQRTEQGDSAMYLCASSLSVSNEKLFFGSGTQLSVL.

The V call is TRBV15, the J call TRBJ2-1, with TRBD2 identical over 11 bases. This CDR3 contains 20 residues. The V and J ends lost 0 bases and 7 bases, in that order; junction bases with no gene match: 17. Per germline, CDR1 LNHNV and CDR2 YYDKDF (reference sequence). The CDR3 loop reads CATSRDQLAGVYISRNEQFF. In nucleotides, the CDR3 is TGTGCCACCAGCAGAGATCAACTAGCGGGAGTATATATCTCGAGGAATGAGCAGTTCTTC. The variable domain in full, with the rest retrieved from reference TRBV15 and TRBJ2-1, is DAMVIQNPRYQVTQFGKPVTLSCSQTLNHNVMYWYQQKSSQAPKLLFHYYDKDFNNEADTPDNFQSRRPNTSFCFLDIRSPGLGDTAMYLCATSRDQLAGVYISRNEQFFGPGTRLTVL.

The gene calls are TRBV7-9 and TRBJ1-1; D gene unclear. The V gene lost 1 base and the J gene lost 1 base, with 7 bases spanning the gap. Per germline, CDR1 SEHNR and CDR2 FQNEAQ (reference sequence). The length of the CDR3 is 14 residues. The CDR3 coding sequence is TGTGCCAGCAGCTTAGGGGCGGGGAACACTGAAGCTTTCTTT. It specifies CASSLGAGNTEAFF.

The rearrangement links TRBV9 to TRBJ1-1; tentative D call: TRBD1 (6 bases). This CDR3 is 14 amino acids long. V was trimmed by 3 bases and J by 0 bases, leaving 9 bases between them. CDR1 and CDR2 (germline): SGDLS, YYNGEE. CDR3: CASSDGQLNTEAFF. CDR3 DNA sequence: TGTGCCAGCAGCGATGGACAGCTGAACACTGAAGCTTTCTTT.

CDR3 protein: CSVDRTGSGNTIYF. CDR3 coding DNA: TGCAGCGTTGACCGGACAGGGTCTGGAAACACCATATATTTT. The rearrangement joins TRBV29-1 to TRBJ1-3, with TRBD1 matching 8 bases. The V and J ends lost 3 bases and 1 base, in that order; junction bases with no gene match: 2. Germline lookup yields CDR1 SQVTM and CDR2 ANQGSEA. The CDR3 is made up of 14 amino acids.

This clone was picked up one time. The rearrangement uses TRBV18 and TRBJ2-1; 8 nucleotides agree with TRBD2. CDR1 KGHSH and CDR2 LQKENI come from the germline V gene. This CDR3 has 17 residues. J gave up 4 bases and V 6 bases, and 14 bases lay outside the gene matches. CDR3 sequence (DNA): TGTGCCAGCTCGCGTGCAAACCTAGGCGGGAGGTACAATGAGCAGTTCTTC. Translated: CASSRANLGGRYNEQFF.

This clone was counted a single time. The J gene is TRBJ2-2, the V gene TRBV6-1; TRBD1 matches at 9 bases. Germline CDR1 MNHNS, CDR2 SASEGT. CDR3 length: 14 amino acids. V was pared by 5 bases and J by 5 bases, with 3 bases of the junction left unmatched. As DNA, the CDR3 is TGTGCCAGCAGTAGGACAGGGGAAACCGGGGAGCTGTTTTTT. This codes for CASSRTGETGELFF.

V gene TRBV7-2 combines with J gene TRBJ2-3, with 8 bases lining up with TRBD2. The CDR3 spans 16 residues. The germline CDR1 and CDR2 sequences are SGHTA and FQGNSA. Trimming cost V 5 bases and J 4 bases; bases outside gene matches: 11. CDR3 DNA sequence: TGTGCCAGCAGCCGAAGAGCGGGAGTAATTGCAGATACGCAGTATTTT. It encodes CASSRRAGVIADTQYF.

DNA of the CDR3: TGTGCCAGCAGCGTAGACAGTAGGAATGAGCAGTTCTTC. Its protein is CASSVDSRNEQFF. The chain recombines TRBV9 with TRBJ2-1; D gene unclear. Germline V CDR1 and CDR2: SGDLS, YYNGEE. The germline V and J ends were trimmed by 0 bases and 7 bases, with 8 bases remaining between them. The CDR3 has 13 amino acids. Drawing the rest from reference TRBV9 and TRBJ2-1, the complete variable domain is DSGVTQTPKHLITATGQRVTLRCSPRSGDLSVYWYQQSLDQGLQFLIQYYNGEERAKGNILERFSAQQFPDLHSELNLSSLELGDSALYFCASSVDSRNEQFFGPGTRLTVL.